This T cell receptor (beta chain) is drawn from a study of cytomegalovirus exposure and HLA in healthy donors. CDR3 length: 16 residues. Notes on this clone: Its antigen remains unknown.

PCR employed 60 Vbeta and 13 Jbeta primers. Data came from immunoSEQ multiplex PCR; TCRdb stores just in-frame clones and leaves some out. Here the sample spans some 200,000 clones, about 80% being singletons. Regarding the study as a whole: The study carried out a later analysis of TCR beta sequences. It associated 15,000 to 20,000 of them with specific HLA alleles at a false discovery rate of 0.05. DRB1 had the most TCR associations and HLA-C the fewest, a later analysis found, with rates varying by HLA locus. CMV serostatus alone was available as immune exposure information.

The clonotype comes from a woman aged 50 to 60 in good health and CMV-seropositive. The rearrangement joins TRBV21-1 to TRBJ2-7; the listed D gene, TRBD1, was not tested against the DNA. TRBV21-1 is a pseudogene locus. The sequencing sample was made of PBMCs. The CDR3 sequence: CASSRGTGESSYEQYF. DNA for the CDR3: TGTGCCAGCAGCAGGGGGACAGGGGAGAGCTCCTACGAGCAGTACTTC.